The T cell receptor beta chain described here comes from a study of CD8+CD57+ T cells in acquired aplastic anemia (dated by TCRdb to the late 2010s). Context from the whole study: Extracted DNA from sorted CD4+ and CD8+ cells averaged around 3.3 ug, ranging from about 0.2 to 30 ug.

Profiling of TCR beta VDJ combinations and CDR3 sequences used genomic DNA as the template. An Illumina HiSeq 2000 was used for TCR repertoire sequencing. As for the authors' bioinformatics: Repertoires were assessed using TRBV/TRBJ rearrangement plots, CDR3 size and DJ length profiles, and Simpson's diversity index. The most abundant DNA sequence in the deep sequencing data was defined as the immunodominant clone. CDR3 amino acid sequences were checked for sharing between subjects and were compared against published repertoires and the VDJdb database. TCRdb ran its own pipeline on the public reads, namely fastp trimming at Q25 and MiXCR clone calling, and kept in-frame beta chains. Every CDR3 protein is listed once, alongside the most common genes and DNA of its rows. The V and J calls here are based on TCRdb, not the publication. In all, the sample holds 150,000 to 200,000 distinct CDR3 sequences, and 64% of those were seen once. The top ten constitute 46% of the sample.

Looking up the germline V gene (reference sequence) yields CDR1 DFQATT and CDR2 SNEGSKA. The CDR3 holds 16 amino acids from the cysteine to the phenylalanine. Left in the record is the CDR3 DNA by itself, 48 bases read in frame from the first base. This clonotype was recorded many times. Its antigen is currently not known. At one end, the junction sequence differs from germline, possibly due to a read error. In this study, sorted CD4+ and CD8+ T cells from the blood of healthy subjects and of severe aplastic anemia patients had their TCR repertoires deep-sequenced. Ficoll-Paque density gradient centrifugation was used to isolate peripheral blood mononuclear cells. Before DNA extraction, CD4+ and CD8+ T cells were sorted with FACS or magnetic beads. Study-wide conclusions, independent of this receptor: Although under 35 CD8+ CDR3 sequences were shared by patients and controls, these sequences appeared highly expressed in patients and within the immunodominant clones of patients. CD8+ Simpson's diversity did not differ significantly between patients and healthy controls (P=0.060).

The sequence was obtained from a human donor with severe aplastic anemia or a healthy control (not recorded which). Sequenced input: sorted CD4+, CD8+, or CD8+CD57+ T cells (not recorded which) from PBMCs. The rearranged segments are TRBV20-1 and TRBJ2-3, with the D segment identity uncertain. The sequence in DNA is TGCAGTGCTGGAGACCGGGCCCCAACCCTCACAGATACGCAGTATTTT. It codes for CSAGDRAPTLTDTQYF.